This is a list of T cell receptor beta chains from one sample in a study of regulatory T cells in long-lasting Graves disease. TCRdb re-derived calls from the multiplex PCR reads in MiXCR, one entry per CDR3 protein. Here the sample spans around 510,000 distinct CDR3 sequences, around 20% being singletons. The sequenced sample was peripheral blood mononuclear cells (PBMCs), obtained when the disease was refractory, from a patient treated with antithyroid drugs. These receptors were obtained from a female donor with Graves disease. The CDR3 runs from the conserved cysteine through the conserved F or W. Fields, in order: D gene, J gene, clone size, V gene, CDR3 DNA, CDR3 protein. The D gene is left open where the match is weak. For some rows the clone size is stated as once, few or many, or as a class when expanded; others skip it.

D gene: TRBD2
J gene: TRBJ2-2
clone size: NA
V gene: TRBV7-3
CDR3 DNA: TGTGCCAGCAGCCGAACACCGGGAGGGCCGGTCACCGGGGAGCTGTTTTTT
CDR3 protein: CASSRTPGGPVTGELFF

D gene: TRBD2
J gene: TRBJ2-7
clone size: NA
V gene: TRBV13
CDR3 DNA: TGTGCCAGCAGCCTCGGACTAGCGGGAAATCAGTACGAGCAGTACTTC
CDR3 protein: CASSLGLAGNQYEQYF

D gene: NA
J gene: TRBJ1-5
clone size: few
V gene: TRBV7-2
CDR3 DNA: TGTGCCAGCAGCCCTAGACAGAGTAGCAATCAGCCCCAGCATTTT
CDR3 protein: CASSPRQSSNQPQHF

D gene: NA
J gene: TRBJ1-3
clone size: NA
V gene: TRBV7-9
CDR3 DNA: TGTGCCAGCAGCTCCGCGTGGCGATCTGGAAACACCATATATTTT
CDR3 protein: CASSSAWRSGNTIYF

D gene: TRBD2
J gene: TRBJ2-7
clone size: NA
V gene: TRBV19
CDR3 DNA: TGTGCCAGTAGTCCCCGTACTAGCGGGAGTCTCGTGCAGTACTTC
CDR3 protein: CASSPRTSGSLVQYF

D gene: NA
J gene: TRBJ1-2
clone size: NA
V gene: TRBV7-9
CDR3 DNA: TGTGCCAGCAGCTTAGCGGGTTTCATCTATGGCTACACCTTC
CDR3 protein: CASSLAGFIYGYTF

D gene: NA
J gene: TRBJ1-2
clone size: many
V gene: TRBV28
CDR3 DNA: TGTGCCAGCAGTTTGGGCCTTTCTAACTATGGCTACACCTTC
CDR3 protein: CASSLGLSNYGYTF

D gene: NA
J gene: TRBJ1-6
clone size: NA
V gene: TRBV28
CDR3 DNA: TGTGCCAGCAGTTTCATAACAGACGATTCACCCCTCCACTTT
CDR3 protein: CASSFITDDSPLHF

D gene: NA
J gene: TRBJ2-3
clone size: once
V gene: TRBV4-1
CDR3 DNA: TGCGCCAGCAGCCAAGGTGATCATCCCTCAGATACGCAGTATTTT
CDR3 protein: CASSQGDHPSDTQYF

D gene: NA
J gene: TRBJ1-2
clone size: many
V gene: TRBV7-3
CDR3 DNA: TGTGCCAGCAGCTTATTAGCAGGGCTTAGTGGCTACACCTTC
CDR3 protein: CASSLLAGLSGYTF

D gene: TRBD1
J gene: TRBJ2-6
clone size: few
V gene: TRBV3-1
CDR3 DNA: TGTGCCAGCAGCCAAGATCAGGGGACAGGGATTTTCTCTGGGGCCAACGTCCTGACTTTC
CDR3 protein: CASSQDQGTGIFSGANVLTF

D gene: NA
J gene: TRBJ2-2
clone size: NA
V gene: TRBV27
CDR3 DNA: TGTGCCAGCAGTTTATCGGCCCTAAGTCGGACCGGGGAGCTGTTTTTT
CDR3 protein: CASSLSALSRTGELFF

D gene: NA
J gene: TRBJ2-7
clone size: NA
V gene: TRBV30
CDR3 DNA: TGTGCCTGGAGTATCGAGCTACTCTACGAGCAGTACTTC
CDR3 protein: CAWSIELLYEQYF

D gene: TRBD1
J gene: TRBJ2-5
clone size: few
V gene: TRBV5-6
CDR3 DNA: TGTGCCAGCAGCTTGGAAGTGAACCTCGGACAGGGAGAGACCCAGTACTTC
CDR3 protein: CASSLEVNLGQGETQYF

D gene: NA
J gene: TRBJ1-2
clone size: many
V gene: TRBV5-1
CDR3 DNA: TGCGCCAGCAGCTTGGCCGGTGAGGTGGGGCAGGGCTACACCTTC
CDR3 protein: CASSLAGEVGQGYTF

D gene: NA
J gene: TRBJ2-7
clone size: few
V gene: TRBV14
CDR3 DNA: TGTGCCAGCAGCCAATCTTCCCTACAGCAGTACTTC
CDR3 protein: CASSQSSLQQYF

D gene: NA
J gene: TRBJ1-2
clone size: few
V gene: TRBV7-9
CDR3 DNA: TGTGCCAGCAGCATTACAGCGAATAACTATGGCTACACCTTC
CDR3 protein: CASSITANNYGYTF

D gene: NA
J gene: TRBJ1-6
clone size: NA
V gene: TRBV20-1
CDR3 DNA: TGCAGTGCTAGAGATCCCAGGGGCCCTAGTTATAATTCACCCCTCCACTTT
CDR3 protein: CSARDPRGPSYNSPLHF

D gene: TRBD1
J gene: TRBJ1-1
clone size: few
V gene: TRBV20-1
CDR3 DNA: TGCAGTGCTAGTGGACAGGAGGGATCCCCTGAAGCTTTCTTT
CDR3 protein: CSASGQEGSPEAFF

D gene: NA
J gene: TRBJ2-3
clone size: once
V gene: TRBV6-1
CDR3 DNA: TGTGCCAGCAGCCCGAGACCCCTAGACACAGATACGCAGTATTTT
CDR3 protein: CASSPRPLDTDTQYF

D gene: NA
J gene: TRBJ2-2
clone size: many
V gene: TRBV20-1
CDR3 DNA: TGCAGTGCTAGGGGGGGAGGGGAGCTGTTTTTT
CDR3 protein: CSARGGGELFF

D gene: TRBD2
J gene: TRBJ2-7
clone size: NA
V gene: TRBV7-3
CDR3 DNA: TGTGCCAGCAGCTTAATAAGCGGGAGGTACTCCTACGAGCAGTACTTC
CDR3 protein: CASSLISGRYSYEQYF

D gene: TRBD2
J gene: TRBJ2-2
clone size: NA
V gene: TRBV4-1
CDR3 DNA: TGCGCCAGCAGCGTGGCGGGACTAGCGGGGGGGAACACCGGGGAGCTGTTTTTT
CDR3 protein: CASSVAGLAGGNTGELFF

D gene: NA
J gene: TRBJ1-4
clone size: many
V gene: TRBV18
CDR3 DNA: TGTGCCAGCTCCCAGGGGCCTAATGAAAAACTGTTTTTT
CDR3 protein: CASSQGPNEKLFF

D gene: NA
J gene: TRBJ2-7
clone size: NA
V gene: TRBV29-1
CDR3 DNA: TGCAGCGTTGCTACGCCTCCAGGGAACTACGAGCAGTACTTC
CDR3 protein: CSVATPPGNYEQYF

D gene: NA
J gene: TRBJ2-2
clone size: NA
V gene: TRBV2
CDR3 DNA: TGTGCCAGCAGTGTGGGGGGACAGCTCACCGGGGAGCTGTTTTTT
CDR3 protein: CASSVGGQLTGELFF

D gene: TRBD1
J gene: TRBJ1-2
clone size: NA
V gene: TRBV30
CDR3 DNA: TGTGCCTGGAGCGAGACAGGGGTCCTTGGCTACACCTTC
CDR3 protein: CAWSETGVLGYTF

D gene: TRBD2
J gene: TRBJ2-7
clone size: many
V gene: TRBV3-1
CDR3 DNA: TGTGCCAGCAGCCAGGGCCGGACTAGCGGGAGGCCGTACTTC
CDR3 protein: CASSQGRTSGRPYF

D gene: TRBD1
J gene: TRBJ2-7
clone size: few
V gene: TRBV6-2/TRBV6-3
CDR3 DNA: TGTGCCAGCAGTTACTCGGACAGGGTTGGTTACGAGCAGTACTTC
CDR3 protein: CASSYSDRVGYEQYF

D gene: TRBD2
J gene: TRBJ2-7
clone size: many
V gene: TRBV2
CDR3 DNA: TGTGCCAGCCGAAATAGCGGGAATGTGCACGAGCAGTACTTC
CDR3 protein: CASRNSGNVHEQYF

D gene: TRBD2
J gene: TRBJ2-5
clone size: many
V gene: TRBV7-3
CDR3 DNA: TGTGCCAGCAGCTTAAAGCGGGGAATGGGAGAGACCCAGTACTTC
CDR3 protein: CASSLKRGMGETQYF

D gene: TRBD1
J gene: TRBJ2-5
clone size: many
V gene: TRBV28
CDR3 DNA: TGTGCCAGCAGTTTAGTGGCAGGGGGCCGAGAGACCCAGTACTTC
CDR3 protein: CASSLVAGGRETQYF

D gene: NA
J gene: TRBJ1-5
clone size: many
V gene: TRBV5-1
CDR3 DNA: TGCGCCAGCAAGGCAGGGCAAGATCAGCCCCAGCATTTT
CDR3 protein: CASKAGQDQPQHF

D gene: NA
J gene: TRBJ1-1
clone size: many
V gene: TRBV6-1
CDR3 DNA: TGTGCCAGCAGGAACACGAACACTGAAGCTTTCTTT
CDR3 protein: CASRNTNTEAFF

D gene: TRBD1
J gene: TRBJ2-7
clone size: few
V gene: TRBV5-1
CDR3 DNA: TGCGCCAGCAGCTGGGACAGGGCTCCCTACGAGCAGTACTTC
CDR3 protein: CASSWDRAPYEQYF

D gene: NA
J gene: TRBJ1-2
clone size: NA
V gene: TRBV5-4
CDR3 DNA: TGTGCCAGCAGCTTGGACGGCAGCGCCCCTTCTAACTATGGCTACACCTTC
CDR3 protein: CASSLDGSAPSNYGYTF

D gene: NA
J gene: TRBJ2-2
clone size: few
V gene: TRBV29-1
CDR3 DNA: TGCAGCGTTGATGATACCGCCGGGGAGCTGTTTTTT
CDR3 protein: CSVDDTAGELFF

D gene: TRBD2
J gene: TRBJ2-7
clone size: NA
V gene: TRBV5-4
CDR3 DNA: TGTGCCAGCAGCTTGGGGGTCGGGGGGTCCTACGAGCAGTACTTC
CDR3 protein: CASSLGVGGSYEQYF

D gene: NA
J gene: TRBJ1-1
clone size: NA
V gene: TRBV30
CDR3 DNA: TGTGCCTGGAGTACACAAAGGGGGATGGTGGCTGAAGCTTTCTTT
CDR3 protein: CAWSTQRGMVAEAFF

D gene: TRBD2
J gene: TRBJ2-7
clone size: NA
V gene: TRBV7-9
CDR3 DNA: TGTGCCAGCAGCGGGCGCGGGAGGGCCCCCGAGCAGTACTTC
CDR3 protein: CASSGRGRAPEQYF

D gene: TRBD1
J gene: TRBJ1-2
clone size: many
V gene: TRBV6-1
CDR3 DNA: TGTGCCAGCAGTGGACAGGGCGGCAGATATGGCTACACCTTC
CDR3 protein: CASSGQGGRYGYTF